This TCR beta chain was recorded in a study of blood T cell repertoires in COVID-19. Turning to the study itself: The United States, Italy and Spain provided the acute and convalescent COVID-19 samples. T cells, B-cell-depleted T cells, or PBMCs provided the cDNA or gDNA that served as material.

Per germline, CDR1 SEHNR and CDR2 FQNEAQ (reference sequence). Trimming left V 4 bases short and J 2 bases short, with 13 bases between. This CDR3 has 15 amino acids. The repertoire was sequenced with immunoSEQ multiplex PCR; TCRdb's copy has only in-frame clones and lacks some. The top ten clones hold 28% of a sample with around 76,000 clones, about four fifths of them seen once. This chain joins TRBV7-9 and TRBJ2-3, with a possible D match to TRBD1 (6 bases). The sequencing sample was made of peripheral blood. The source is a woman of 80 years or more with active or convalescent COVID-19. The CDR3 nucleotides read TGTGCCAGCAGCTCACAGGGACAACCCACAGATACGCAGTATTTT. Translated, it gives CASSSQGQPTDTQYF.